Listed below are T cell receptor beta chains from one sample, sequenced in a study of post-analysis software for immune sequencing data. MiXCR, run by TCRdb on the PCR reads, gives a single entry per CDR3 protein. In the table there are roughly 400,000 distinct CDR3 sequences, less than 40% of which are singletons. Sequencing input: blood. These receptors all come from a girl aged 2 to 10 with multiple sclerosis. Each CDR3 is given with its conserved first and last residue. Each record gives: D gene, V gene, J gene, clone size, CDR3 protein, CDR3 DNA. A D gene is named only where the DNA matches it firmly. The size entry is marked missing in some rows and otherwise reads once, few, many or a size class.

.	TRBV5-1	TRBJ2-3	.	CASSEGTDTQYF	TGTGCCAGCAGTGAGGGCACAGATACGCAGTATTTT
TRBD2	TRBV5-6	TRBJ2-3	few	CASSLARLAGGADTQYF	TGTGCCAGCAGCTTGGCCAGACTAGCGGGAGGGGCAGATACGCAGTATTTT
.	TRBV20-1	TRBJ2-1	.	CSARVGSYNEQFF	TGCAGTGCCAGGGTCGGCTCCTACAATGAGCAGTTCTTC
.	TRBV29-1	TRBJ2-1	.	CSVAAGYNEQFF	TGCAGCGTTGCGGCGGGATACAATGAGCAGTTCTTC
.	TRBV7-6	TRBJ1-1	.	CASSSAEDTEAFF	TGTGCCAGCAGCTCGGCAGAAGACACTGAAGCTTTCTTT
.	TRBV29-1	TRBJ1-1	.	CSVTRGGNTEAFF	TGCAGCGTCACACGGGGAGGAAACACTGAAGCTTTCTTT
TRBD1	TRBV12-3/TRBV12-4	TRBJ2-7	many	CATKEPGGIEQYF	TGTGCCACCAAGGAGCCAGGGGGCATCGAGCAGTACTTC
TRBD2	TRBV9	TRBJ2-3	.	CASSVKAGVTGDTQYF	TGTGCCAGCAGCGTAAAAGCGGGGGTGACGGGGGATACGCAGTATTTT
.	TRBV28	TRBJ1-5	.	CASIFKVGQEYSNQPQHF	TGTGCCAGCATATTTAAGGTTGGCCAGGAATATAGCAATCAGCCCCAGCATTTT
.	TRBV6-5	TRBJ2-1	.	CASSYRLGARGSHDEQFF	TGTGCCAGCAGTTACAGGCTGGGTGCTAGAGGGAGCCATGATGAGCAGTTCTTC
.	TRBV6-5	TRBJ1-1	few	CASSYSANLEGTEAFF	TGTGCCAGCAGTTACTCTGCCAATCTCGAGGGCACTGAAGCTTTCTTT
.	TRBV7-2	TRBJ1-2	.	CASSLENRNYGYTF	TGTGCCAGCAGCTTAGAGAACAGAAACTATGGCTACACCTTC
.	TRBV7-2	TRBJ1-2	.	CASSQRTSVSQGRYDGYTF	TGTGCCAGCAGTCAAAGAACTTCCGTTTCGCAGGGACGGTACGATGGCTACACCTTC
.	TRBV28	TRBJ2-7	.	CAGSSSWSLMTYEQYF	TGTGCCGGCAGTTCTAGCTGGAGTCTTATGACCTACGAGCAGTACTTC
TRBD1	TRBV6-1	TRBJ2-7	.	CASSDPGTGGGFYEQYF	TGTGCCAGCAGTGATCCCGGGACAGGGGGCGGCTTCTACGAGCAGTACTTC
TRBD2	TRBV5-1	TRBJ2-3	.	CASSWPSGSSEDTQYF	TGCGCCAGCAGCTGGCCTAGCGGGAGTTCAGAAGATACGCAGTATTTT
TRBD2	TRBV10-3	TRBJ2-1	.	CAISEGTSDEQFF	TGTGCCATCAGTGAGGGGACTAGCGATGAGCAGTTCTTC
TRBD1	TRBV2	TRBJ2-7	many	CASRPGQGKEYGHEQYF	TGTGCCAGCAGACCCGGACAGGGCAAAGAGTACGGTCACGAGCAGTACTTC
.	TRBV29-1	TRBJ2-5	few	CTVQVGETQYF	TGCACGGTCCAGGTGGGGGAGACCCAGTACTTC
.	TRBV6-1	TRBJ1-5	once	CASSEAQRGDWPQHF	TGTGCCAGCAGTGAAGCGCAGCGAGGGGATTGGCCCCAGCATTTT
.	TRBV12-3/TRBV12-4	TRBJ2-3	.	CASSLGDHTHDTQYF	TGTGCCAGCAGTTTAGGGGACCATACACATGATACGCAGTATTTT
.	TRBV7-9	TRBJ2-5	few	CAIPSDTDTWYQETQYF	TGTGCCATCCCTAGCGACACGGACACCTGGTACCAAGAGACCCAGTACTTC
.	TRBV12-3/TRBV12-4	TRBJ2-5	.	CASQGPETQYF	TGTGCTAGCCAGGGGCCGGAGACCCAGTACTTC
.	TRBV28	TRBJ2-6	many	CASSSGPRAGANVLTF	TGTGCCAGCAGTTCAGGACCACGGGCCGGGGCCAACGTCCTGACTTTC
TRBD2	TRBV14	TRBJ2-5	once	CASSHLAGVPGETQYF	TGTGCCAGCAGCCATCTAGCGGGGGTCCCGGGGGAGACCCAGTACTTC
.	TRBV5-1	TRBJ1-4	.	CASSDGGDEKLFF	TGCGCCAGCAGCGACGGGGGGGATGAAAAACTGTTTTTT
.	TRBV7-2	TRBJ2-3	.	CASSLAETDTQYF	TGTGCCAGCAGCTTAGCCGAGACAGATACGCAGTATTTT
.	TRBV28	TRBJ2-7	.	CASSPGTPGHEQYF	TGTGCCAGCAGTCCCGGGACACCTGGACACGAGCAGTACTTC
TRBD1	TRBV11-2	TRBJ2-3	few	CASSPNLRDRGRDTQYF	TGTGCCAGCAGCCCAAACCTCCGGGACAGGGGACGAGATACGCAGTATTTT
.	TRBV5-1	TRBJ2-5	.	CASSFGGTWTLETQYF	TGCGCCAGCAGCTTTGGAGGGACCTGGACGTTGGAGACCCAGTACTTC
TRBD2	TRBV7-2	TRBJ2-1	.	CASSRGGSANHNEQFF	TGTGCCAGCAGCCGGGGGGGGAGTGCTAATCACAATGAGCAGTTCTTC
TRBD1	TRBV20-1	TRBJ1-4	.	CSASDRGEEANEKLFF	TGCAGTGCTAGTGACAGGGGCGAGGAAGCTAATGAAAAACTGTTTTTT
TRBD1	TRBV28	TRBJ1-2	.	CASSHAGGGEGYTF	TGTGCCAGCAGCCACGCAGGGGGAGGAGAAGGCTACACCTTC
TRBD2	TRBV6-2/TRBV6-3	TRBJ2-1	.	CASSYLAGGVNEQFF	TGTGCCAGCAGTTATCTAGCGGGCGGGGTCAATGAGCAGTTCTTC
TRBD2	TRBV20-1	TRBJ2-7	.	CSAKRPWTSGREAYEQYF	TGCAGTGCTAAAAGACCCTGGACTAGCGGGAGGGAGGCCTACGAGCAGTACTTC
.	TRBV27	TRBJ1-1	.	CASRGYWPDTEAFF	TGTGCCAGCAGGGGGTATTGGCCGGACACTGAAGCTTTCTTT
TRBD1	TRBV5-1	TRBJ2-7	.	CASSTGQGDYEQYF	TGCGCCAGCAGCACGGGACAGGGAGATTACGAGCAGTACTTC
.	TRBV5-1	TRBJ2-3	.	CASSPWWGTDTQYF	TGCGCCAGCAGCCCGTGGTGGGGCACAGATACGCAGTATTTT
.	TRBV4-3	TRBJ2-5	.	CASSQIGPRETQYF	TGCGCCAGCAGCCAAATTGGGCCTCGGGAGACCCAGTACTTC
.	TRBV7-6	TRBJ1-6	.	CASSLSEGLNSPLHF	TGTGCCAGCAGCTTAAGTGAGGGGCTGAATTCACCCCTCCACTTT
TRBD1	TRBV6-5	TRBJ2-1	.	CASSLYRRGSPYNEQFF	TGTGCCAGCAGTTTATACCGCAGGGGGTCTCCCTACAATGAGCAGTTCTTC
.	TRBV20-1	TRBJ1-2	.	CSARGQGHGQENPYGYTF	TGCAGTGCTAGAGGGCAGGGCCATGGGCAGGAAAATCCTTATGGCTACACCTTC
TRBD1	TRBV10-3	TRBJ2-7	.	CAISPGQSYEQYF	TGTGCCATCAGCCCGGGACAGAGCTACGAGCAGTACTTC
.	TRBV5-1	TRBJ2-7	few	CASSLRLGWGNEQYF	TGCGCCAGCAGCTTGCGCCTGGGTTGGGGCAACGAGCAGTACTTC
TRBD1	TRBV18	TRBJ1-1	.	CASCRTGSAAFF	TGTGCCAGCTGCCGGACAGGGAGCGCGGCTTTCTTT
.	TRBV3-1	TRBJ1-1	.	CASSPEARHEAFF	TGTGCCAGCAGCCCCGAGGCACGCCATGAAGCTTTCTTT
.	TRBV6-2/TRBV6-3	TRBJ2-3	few	CASSYSQGGNTQYF	TGTGCCAGCAGTTACTCGCAGGGGGGAAATACGCAGTATTTT